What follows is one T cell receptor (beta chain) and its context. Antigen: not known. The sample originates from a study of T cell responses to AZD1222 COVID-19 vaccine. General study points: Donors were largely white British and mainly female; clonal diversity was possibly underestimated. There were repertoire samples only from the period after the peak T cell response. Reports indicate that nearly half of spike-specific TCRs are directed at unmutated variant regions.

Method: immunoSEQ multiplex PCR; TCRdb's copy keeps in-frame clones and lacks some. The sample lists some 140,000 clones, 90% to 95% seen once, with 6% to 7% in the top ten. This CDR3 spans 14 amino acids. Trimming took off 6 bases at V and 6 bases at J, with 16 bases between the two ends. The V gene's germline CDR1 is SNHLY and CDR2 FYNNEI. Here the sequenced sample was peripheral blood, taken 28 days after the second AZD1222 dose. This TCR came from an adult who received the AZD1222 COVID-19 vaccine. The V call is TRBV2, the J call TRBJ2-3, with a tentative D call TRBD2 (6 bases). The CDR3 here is CASSGTWRGDTQYF. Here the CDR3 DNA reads TGTGCCAGCAGCGGGACCTGGCGGGGTGATACGCAGTATTTT.